This T cell receptor beta chain is drawn from a study of CD8+ T cells in alopecia areata. Treatment: oral pan-JAK inhibitor, 5-10 mg twice daily. RNA, once extracted, was reverse transcribed into cDNA for use as the sequencing template. Profiled with immunoSEQ multiplex PCR; TCRdb holds only in-frame clones, not every one. The sample has over 100,000 clones, 50% to 75% seen once. V lost 1 base to trimming and J lost 7 bases, with 23 bases between them. Germline V gene lookup returns CDR1 GTSNPN and CDR2 SVGIG (reference sequence). This CDR3 comprises 18 residues. V gene TRBV30 combines with J gene TRBJ1-6; D is ambiguous. This TCR derives from a human donor with alopecia areata. The sequences come from CD8+ T cells sorted from blood, collected at week 24, from a patient treated with tofacitinib. The CDR3 reads CAWSDLGSAAPVNSPLHF. The DNA of the CDR3 is TGTGCCTGGAGTGATCTCGGCAGCGCGGCACCAGTCAATTCACCCCTCCACTTT.